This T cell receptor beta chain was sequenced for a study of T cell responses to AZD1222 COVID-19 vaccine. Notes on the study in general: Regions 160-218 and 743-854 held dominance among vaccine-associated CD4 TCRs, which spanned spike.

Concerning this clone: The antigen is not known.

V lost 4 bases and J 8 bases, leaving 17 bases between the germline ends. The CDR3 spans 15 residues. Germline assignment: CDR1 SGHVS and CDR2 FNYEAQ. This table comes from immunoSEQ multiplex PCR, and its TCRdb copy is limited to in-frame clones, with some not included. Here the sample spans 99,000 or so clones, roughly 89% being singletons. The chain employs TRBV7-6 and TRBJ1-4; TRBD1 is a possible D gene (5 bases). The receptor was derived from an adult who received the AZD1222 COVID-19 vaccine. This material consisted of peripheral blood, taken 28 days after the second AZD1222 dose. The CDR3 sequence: CASSSGEGRWEKLFF. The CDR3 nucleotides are TGTGCCAGCAGCTCCGGTGAGGGGCGCTGGGAAAAACTGTTTTTT.